This T cell receptor (beta chain) stems from a study of Ad26.COV2.S vaccination and SARS-CoV-2 variants. About the research overall: Doses of Ad26.COV2.S were injected into muscle once or twice, 56 days apart.

Deletions cut 8 bases from V and 7 bases from J, with 20 bases between. The CDR3 is 15 residues long. Germline V gives CDR1 MNHEY, CDR2 SVGAGI. Repertoires were generated with immunoSEQ multiplex PCR, while TCRdb's copy carries only in-frame clones and drops some. The sample consists of hundreds of thousands of clones, around 90% of them appearing once. Treatment specified: about 20 received Ad26.COV2.S at low or high dose, single or two shots; 5 received placebo; per-sample allocation not given. Collection of the samples took place on day 63 after the first injection of vaccine or placebo. The source of this sequence is a person aged 18-65 years who received the Ad26.COV2.S COVID-19 vaccine or a placebo. The sequences come from peripheral blood, collected in a trial of Ad26.COV2.S vaccine versus placebo. The chain links TRBV6-5 to TRBJ2-2, with D maybe TRBD2 (6 bases). This chain's CDR3 is CASQRGLERSGELFF. The CDR3, as DNA: TGTGCCAGCCAACGGGGACTGGAGCGTAGCGGGGAGCTGTTTTTT.